Each of the 7 T cell receptor beta chains below was sequenced from the same sample in a study of CD4+ T cells in melanoma. Assay: immunoSEQ multiplex PCR; the TCRdb copy retains only in-frame clones and omits some. The sample holds some 110,000 clones, about 92% seen once. The sequencing sample was made of peripheral blood. The receptors shown here come from a human donor with melanoma.

CDR3 DNA: TGTGCCAGCAGCCCCGGACTAGCGGGTTACAATGAGCAGTTCTTC. Amino acid sequence: CASSPGLAGYNEQFF. The V gene is TRBV7-7, the J gene TRBJ2-1, with 11 bases that match TRBD2. Germline CDR1 is SSHAT and CDR2 is FNYEAQ (reference sequence). V shed 5 bases and J 4 bases; nucleotides not matched to a gene: 4. CDR3 length equals 15 residues.

This clone was recorded only once. The gene calls are TRBV5-1 and TRBJ2-1; 13 bases agree with TRBD2. Germline CDR1 SGHRS, CDR2 YFSETQ. The CDR3 contains 18 residues. V was pared by 3 bases and J by 2 bases, with 8 bases of the junction left unmatched. The CDR3 reads CASSSLGLAGAAYNEQFF. Written as DNA, the CDR3 is TGCGCCAGCAGCTCTCTCGGACTAGCGGGGGCCGCCTACAATGAGCAGTTCTTC.

The V and J genes are TRBV6-6 and TRBJ2-7; D may correspond to TRBD1 or TRBD2 (5 bases each). The CDR3 runs 14 residues. Trimming cost V 8 bases and J 1 base, with 15 bases left between them. Germline-derived CDR1 and CDR2 are MNHNY and SVGAGI (reference sequence). CDR3 in amino acids: CASRGAQGSYEQYF. CDR3 DNA sequence: TGTGCCAGCCGAGGGGCTCAGGGATCCTACGAGCAGTACTTC.

The rearrangement links TRBV19 to TRBJ2-7; 10 bases line up with TRBD2. Germline V CDR1 and CDR2: LNHDA, SQIVND (reference sequence). J was trimmed by 4 bases and V by 2 bases; bases with no gene match: 5. The CDR3 length is 15 residues. In DNA, the CDR3 is TGTGCCAGTAGTATACTAGCGGGAGTTGGTTACGAGCAGTACTTC. Translation gives CASSILAGVGYEQYF. The variable domain in full, completed from reference TRBV19 and TRBJ2-7, reads DGGITQSPKYLFRKEGQNVTLSCEQNLNHDAMYWYRQDPGQGLRLIYYSQIVNDFQKGDIAEGYSVSREKKESFPLTVTSAQKNPTAFYLCASSILAGVGYEQYFGPGTRLTVT.

This chain connects TRBV2 to TRBJ2-2; the D gene is possibly TRBD2 (6 bases). In germline, CDR1 is SNHLY, CDR2 FYNNEI. The CDR3 sequence is 15 residues long. V was pared by 6 bases and J by 8 bases, with 19 bases between. CDR3 loop: CASRRGSGSEGELFF. CDR3 DNA: TGTGCCAGCAGGAGGGGTAGCGGAAGTGAGGGGGAGCTGTTTTTT.

CDR3 in amino acids: CASSLTGAGANVLTF. The CDR3 bases are TGTGCCAGCAGTTTGACAGGGGCTGGGGCCAACGTCCTGACTTTC. The V gene is TRBV9, the J gene TRBJ2-6; TRBD1 aligns across 8 bases. Germline V gene sequence: CDR1 SGDLS, CDR2 YYNGEE. This CDR3 has 15 residues. The J segment lost 2 bases and the V segment lost 5 bases, leaving 3 bases of the junction unmatched.

The rearrangement uses TRBV7-3 and TRBJ2-7; 11 bases match TRBD1. The CDR3 is 16 residues long. The trim removed 4 bases at V and 5 bases at J, leaving 10 bases unmatched. Germline assignment: CDR1 SGHTA and CDR2 FQGTGA. The CDR3 bases are TGTGCCAGCAGCTCCGGCCGACGGACAGGGGGCGACGAGCAGTACTTC. Protein sequence: CASSSGRRTGGDEQYF. Combining the CDR3 with reference TRBV7-3 and TRBJ2-7 gives the whole variable domain GAGVSQTPSNKVTEKGKYVELRCDPISGHTALYWYRQSLGQGPEFLIYFQGTGAADDSGLPNDRFFAVRPEGSVSTLKIQRTERGDSAVYLCASSSGRRTGGDEQYFGPGTRLTVT.